This TCR beta chain was recorded in a study of T cells of healthy individuals. From the 5' RACE reads, TCRdb called clonotypes with MiXCR, one entry per CDR3 protein. Of more than 60,000 distinct CDR3 sequences in the sample, roughly 17% were seen once. The CDR3 contains 15 residues. V gave up 0 bases and J gave up 4 bases; unmatched junction bases: 2. The germline V gene encodes CDR1 PRHDT and CDR2 FYEKMQ (reference sequence). This clonotype was seen more than once but under ten times. The clonotype originates from a human donor in good health. The gene calls are TRBV13 and TRBJ2-7, with 11 bases matching TRBD2. The CDR3 DNA is TGTGCCAGCAGCTTAGGGCTAGCGGGGGGATACGAGCAGTACTTC. Amino acid sequence: CASSLGLAGGYEQYF. The full variable domain, rest sourced from reference TRBV13 and TRBJ2-7, is AAGVIQSPRHLIKEKRETATLKCYPIPRHDTVYWYQQGPGQDPQFLISFYEKMQSDKGSIPDRFSAQQFSDYHSELNMSSLELGDSALYFCASSLGLAGGYEQYFGPGTRLTVT.